Listed below are T cell receptor beta chains from one sample, sequenced in a study of T cell responses to AZD1222 COVID-19 vaccine. The repertoire was sequenced with immunoSEQ multiplex PCR; TCRdb's copy has only in-frame clones and lacks some. The sample records around 84,000 clones, about 92% being singletons. Specimen: peripheral blood, collected on day 0 of MenACWY control vaccination. These receptors all come from an adult in good health. CDR3s include the opening cysteine and the closing phenylalanine or tryptophan. Each record gives: CDR3 protein, CDR3 DNA, D gene, clone size, J gene, V gene. The D gene is left open where the match is weak. The size of a clone is reported for some rows only, either as once, few or many, or as a class for expanded clones.

CDR3 protein: CASSLARGPNEKLFF
CDR3 DNA: TGTGCCAGCAGCTTGGCCCGGGGACCTAATGAAAAACTGTTTTTT
D gene: .
clone size: .
J gene: TRBJ1-4
V gene: TRBV5-6

CDR3 protein: CASSLQREEKLFF
CDR3 DNA: TGTGCCAGCAGCTTACAACGAGAGGAAAAACTGTTTTTT
D gene: .
clone size: few
J gene: TRBJ1-4
V gene: TRBV7-9

CDR3 protein: CASSSGTVDNEQFF
CDR3 DNA: TGCGCCAGCAGCTCCGGGACGGTGGACAATGAGCAGTTCTTC
D gene: .
clone size: .
J gene: TRBJ2-1
V gene: TRBV5-1

CDR3 protein: CASSHGTRTGELFF
CDR3 DNA: TGTGCCAGCAGCCACGGGACGAGGACCGGGGAGCTGTTTTTT
D gene: .
clone size: .
J gene: TRBJ2-2
V gene: TRBV3-1/TRBV3-2

CDR3 protein: CASSSGQGRIATNEKLFF
CDR3 DNA: TGTGCCAGCAGCTCTGGACAGGGGAGAATTGCAACTAATGAAAAACTGTTTTTT
D gene: TRBD1
clone size: .
J gene: TRBJ1-4
V gene: TRBV7-9

CDR3 protein: CASSGSLGNTGELFF
CDR3 DNA: TGTGCCAGCAGCGGTTCTCTAGGTAACACCGGGGAGCTGTTTTTT
D gene: .
clone size: .
J gene: TRBJ2-2
V gene: TRBV9

CDR3 protein: CASSLGGVTDTQYF
CDR3 DNA: TGTGCCAGCAGCTTAGGGGGGGTCACAGATACGCAGTATTTT
D gene: .
clone size: .
J gene: TRBJ2-3
V gene: TRBV7-2

CDR3 protein: CASSLGLQGVSGQETQYF
CDR3 DNA: TGTGCCAGCAGCTTAGGTTTGCAGGGGGTTAGTGGACAAGAGACCCAGTACTTC
D gene: TRBD1
clone size: .
J gene: TRBJ2-5
V gene: TRBV7-6

CDR3 protein: CASSLAAGSNEQFF
CDR3 DNA: TGTGCCAGCAGCTTGGCGGCGGGGAGTAATGAGCAGTTCTTC
D gene: .
clone size: .
J gene: TRBJ2-1
V gene: TRBV5-6

CDR3 protein: CATTGTANTEAFF
CDR3 DNA: TGTGCCACGACCGGGACCGCGAACACTGAAGCTTTCTTT
D gene: .
clone size: .
J gene: TRBJ1-1
V gene: TRBV10-3

CDR3 protein: CAWEKGETQYF
CDR3 DNA: TGTGCCTGGGAGAAGGGGGAGACCCAGTACTTC
D gene: .
clone size: .
J gene: TRBJ2-5
V gene: TRBV30

CDR3 protein: CASQRRDRYNSPLHF
CDR3 DNA: TGTGCCAGCCAGCGCCGGGACAGATATAATTCACCCCTCCACTTT
D gene: TRBD1
clone size: once
J gene: TRBJ1-6
V gene: TRBV27

CDR3 protein: CASSLAYEQYF
CDR3 DNA: TGTGCCAGCAGCTTGGCCTACGAGCAGTACTTC
D gene: .
clone size: .
J gene: TRBJ2-7
V gene: TRBV5-6

CDR3 protein: CASSSGLKRDQPQHF
CDR3 DNA: TGTGCCAGCAGCTCGGGACTAAAGCGCGATCAGCCCCAGCATTTT
D gene: .
clone size: .
J gene: TRBJ1-5
V gene: TRBV3-1/TRBV3-2

CDR3 protein: CASSEWKPGQEGEKLFF
CDR3 DNA: TGCGCCAGCAGTGAGTGGAAGCCGGGACAGGAGGGGGAAAAACTGTTTTTT
D gene: TRBD1
clone size: .
J gene: TRBJ1-4
V gene: TRBV10-2

CDR3 protein: CASSLGPGTYEQYF
CDR3 DNA: TGTGCCAGCAGCTTGGGTCCAGGAACGTACGAGCAGTACTTC
D gene: .
clone size: .
J gene: TRBJ2-7
V gene: TRBV5-6

CDR3 protein: CASREMTGATTEAFF
CDR3 DNA: TGTGCCAGTAGGGAAATGACAGGGGCGACGACTGAAGCTTTCTTT
D gene: TRBD1
clone size: .
J gene: TRBJ1-1
V gene: TRBV19

CDR3 protein: CASSFSPGPSTEAFF
CDR3 DNA: TGTGCCAGCAGTTTTTCCCCCGGGCCCTCCACTGAAGCTTTCTTT
D gene: .
clone size: .
J gene: TRBJ1-1
V gene: TRBV28

CDR3 protein: CASSLVRGQGEQFF
CDR3 DNA: TGTGCCAGCAGCTTGGTTCGGGGTCAGGGTGAGCAGTTCTTC
D gene: .
clone size: .
J gene: TRBJ2-1
V gene: TRBV5-4

CDR3 protein: CSASSGLAVSEQYF
CDR3 DNA: TGCAGTGCTAGTTCCGGACTAGCGGTCTCTGAGCAGTACTTC
D gene: TRBD2
clone size: .
J gene: TRBJ2-7
V gene: TRBV20-1

CDR3 protein: CASSLPNSYEQYF
CDR3 DNA: TGCGCCAGCAGCTTGCCTAACTCCTACGAGCAGTACTTC
D gene: .
clone size: .
J gene: TRBJ2-7
V gene: TRBV5-1

CDR3 protein: CASSLEGHTDTQYF
CDR3 DNA: TGTGCCAGCAGCTTAGAGGGGCACACAGATACGCAGTATTTT
D gene: .
clone size: once
J gene: TRBJ2-3
V gene: TRBV7-2

CDR3 protein: CASSLDRQTYEQYF
CDR3 DNA: TGTGCCAGCAGCTTAGATCGACAGACCTACGAGCAGTACTTC
D gene: .
clone size: .
J gene: TRBJ2-7
V gene: TRBV11-2

CDR3 protein: CASSLGRGAGQETQYF
CDR3 DNA: TGTGCCAGCAGCTTGGGTAGGGGGGCCGGACAAGAGACCCAGTACTTC
D gene: .
clone size: .
J gene: TRBJ2-5
V gene: TRBV5-4

CDR3 protein: CASRPPNSPGNTIYF
CDR3 DNA: TGTGCCAGCAGACCTCCTAATTCACCGGGAAACACCATATATTTT
D gene: .
clone size: .
J gene: TRBJ1-3
V gene: TRBV6-5

CDR3 protein: CASSSTNYEQYF
CDR3 DNA: TGTGCCAGCAGCTCGACCAACTACGAGCAGTACTTC
D gene: .
clone size: .
J gene: TRBJ2-7
V gene: TRBV7-9

CDR3 protein: CASSPQTSGGGDTQYF
CDR3 DNA: TGTGCCAGCAGCCCACAGACTAGCGGGGGAGGAGATACGCAGTATTTT
D gene: TRBD2
clone size: .
J gene: TRBJ2-3
V gene: TRBV11-2

CDR3 protein: CASSLMGQGGEQYF
CDR3 DNA: TGTGCCAGCAGCTTAATGGGACAGGGGGGCGAGCAGTACTTC
D gene: TRBD1
clone size: .
J gene: TRBJ2-7
V gene: TRBV7-3

CDR3 protein: CASSFEIRGPTDTQYF
CDR3 DNA: TGCGCCAGCAGCTTCGAAATCAGGGGGCCCACAGATACGCAGTATTTT
D gene: TRBD1
clone size: .
J gene: TRBJ2-3
V gene: TRBV5-1

CDR3 protein: CASSPIPGDSSTQETQYF
CDR3 DNA: TGTGCCAGCAGTCCAATCCCTGGGGACAGCTCAACTCAAGAGACCCAGTACTTC
D gene: TRBD1
clone size: .
J gene: TRBJ2-5
V gene: TRBV6-2/TRBV6-3

CDR3 protein: CASSQWLQNTSYNEQFF
CDR3 DNA: TGCGCCAGCAGTCAATGGCTACAGAACACCTCCTACAATGAGCAGTTCTTC
D gene: .
clone size: .
J gene: TRBJ2-1
V gene: TRBV23-1

CDR3 protein: CASSLEGLAGTHEQFF
CDR3 DNA: TGTGCCAGCAGCTTAGAAGGACTAGCGGGGACCCATGAGCAGTTCTTC
D gene: TRBD2
clone size: .
J gene: TRBJ2-1
V gene: TRBV7-9

CDR3 protein: CASSEVGTVNEKLFF
CDR3 DNA: TGTGCCAGCAGTGAAGTTGGGACAGTTAATGAAAAACTGTTTTTT
D gene: TRBD1
clone size: once
J gene: TRBJ1-4
V gene: TRBV2

CDR3 protein: CASSIDRTGPSSGNTIYF
CDR3 DNA: TGTGCCAGTAGTATAGACCGGACAGGGCCGAGCTCTGGAAACACCATATATTTT
D gene: TRBD1
clone size: .
J gene: TRBJ1-3
V gene: TRBV19

CDR3 protein: CASSYTTNTGELFF
CDR3 DNA: TGTGCCAGCAGCTACACGACTAACACCGGGGAGCTGTTTTTT
D gene: .
clone size: .
J gene: TRBJ2-2
V gene: TRBV7-2

CDR3 protein: CASSQGLAGVYEQFF
CDR3 DNA: TGTGCCAGCAGCCAGGGACTAGCGGGAGTTTATGAGCAGTTCTTC
D gene: TRBD2
clone size: .
J gene: TRBJ2-1
V gene: TRBV7-2

CDR3 protein: CASSQGVGVGFF
CDR3 DNA: TGTGCCAGCAGCCAAGGTGTTGGGGTAGGGTTCTTC
D gene: .
clone size: .
J gene: TRBJ2-1
V gene: TRBV3-1/TRBV3-2

CDR3 protein: CSVETNYGYTF
CDR3 DNA: TGCAGCGTTGAGACTAACTATGGCTACACCTTC
D gene: .
clone size: .
J gene: TRBJ1-2
V gene: TRBV29-1

CDR3 protein: CSVEAVAGGTLDYGYTF
CDR3 DNA: TGCAGCGTTGAGGCCGTGGCAGGGGGGACCCTGGACTATGGCTACACCTTC
D gene: TRBD1
clone size: .
J gene: TRBJ1-2
V gene: TRBV29-1

CDR3 protein: CASSQDTHRDFAGANVLTF
CDR3 DNA: TGTGCCAGCAGCCAAGATACCCACAGGGATTTCGCCGGGGCCAACGTCCTGACTTTC
D gene: .
clone size: .
J gene: TRBJ2-6
V gene: TRBV3-1/TRBV3-2

CDR3 protein: CASSLLWADSSKDYGYTF
CDR3 DNA: TGTGCCAGCAGCTTACTATGGGCGGACAGCAGCAAAGACTATGGCTACACCTTC
D gene: .
clone size: .
J gene: TRBJ1-2
V gene: TRBV7-3

CDR3 protein: CASSYSAGHGNTIYF
CDR3 DNA: TGTGCCAGCAGTTACTCGGCGGGACACGGAAACACCATATATTTT
D gene: .
clone size: .
J gene: TRBJ1-3
V gene: TRBV6-5

CDR3 protein: CASTRTGLGTEAFF
CDR3 DNA: TGCGCCAGCACGAGGACAGGGTTGGGCACTGAAGCTTTCTTT
D gene: TRBD1
clone size: .
J gene: TRBJ1-1
V gene: TRBV5-1

CDR3 protein: CASTEGGYLNEQFF
CDR3 DNA: TGTGCCAGCACCGAAGGGGGCTACCTTAATGAGCAGTTCTTC
D gene: TRBD1
clone size: .
J gene: TRBJ2-1
V gene: TRBV7-9

CDR3 protein: CASSEQGRNQPQHF
CDR3 DNA: TGTGCCAGCAGTGAACAGGGGAGGAATCAGCCCCAGCATTTT
D gene: .
clone size: .
J gene: TRBJ1-5
V gene: TRBV6-1

CDR3 protein: CASRGLPQGEKLFF
CDR3 DNA: TGTGCCAGCAGGGGACTCCCCCAGGGTGAAAAACTGTTTTTT
D gene: .
clone size: .
J gene: TRBJ1-4
V gene: TRBV25-1

CDR3 protein: CASGLRTVQETQYF
CDR3 DNA: TGTGCCAGCGGGCTGCGGACTGTACAAGAGACCCAGTACTTC
D gene: .
clone size: once
J gene: TRBJ2-5
V gene: TRBV5-6

CDR3 protein: CASSYGQAQETQYF
CDR3 DNA: TGCGCCAGCAGCTACGGACAGGCCCAAGAGACCCAGTACTTC
D gene: TRBD1
clone size: .
J gene: TRBJ2-5
V gene: TRBV5-1

CDR3 protein: CASSSGPWGNSPLHF
CDR3 DNA: TGTGCCAGCAGCTCGGGGCCCTGGGGGAATTCACCCCTCCACTTT
D gene: .
clone size: few
J gene: TRBJ1-6
V gene: TRBV7-3

CDR3 protein: CASKEGVNTEAFF
CDR3 DNA: TGCGCCAGCAAGGAGGGAGTCAACACTGAAGCTTTCTTT
D gene: .
clone size: .
J gene: TRBJ1-1
V gene: TRBV5-1

CDR3 protein: CASSVFYNEQFF
CDR3 DNA: TGTGCCAGCAGTGTTTTCTACAATGAGCAGTTCTTC
D gene: .
clone size: .
J gene: TRBJ2-1
V gene: TRBV6-6

CDR3 protein: CASSIGSGNTIYF
CDR3 DNA: TGTGCCAGTAGTATTGGCTCTGGAAACACCATATATTTT
D gene: .
clone size: .
J gene: TRBJ1-3
V gene: TRBV19

CDR3 protein: CASSLASIAGKNEQYF
CDR3 DNA: TGTGCCAGCAGCTTAGCGTCAATAGCGGGAAAAAACGAGCAGTACTTC
D gene: TRBD2
clone size: .
J gene: TRBJ2-7
V gene: TRBV7-2

CDR3 protein: CASSRYGGASNEQFF
CDR3 DNA: TGTGCCAGCAGCCGTTACGGGGGCGCTTCGAATGAGCAGTTCTTC
D gene: .
clone size: .
J gene: TRBJ2-1
V gene: TRBV28

CDR3 protein: CASSVELASSGGRSPDTQYF
CDR3 DNA: TGTGCCAGCAGCGTAGAATTGGCGAGTTCAGGCGGCAGGTCCCCAGATACGCAGTATTTT
D gene: .
clone size: .
J gene: TRBJ2-3
V gene: TRBV9

CDR3 protein: CASSKRWGTEAFF
CDR3 DNA: TGTGCCAGCAGTAAGAGATGGGGCACTGAAGCTTTCTTT
D gene: .
clone size: .
J gene: TRBJ1-1
V gene: TRBV12-3/TRBV12-4

CDR3 protein: CASSGGQEGYSNQPQHF
CDR3 DNA: TGTGCCAGCTCGGGTGGACAGGAGGGATATAGCAATCAGCCCCAGCATTTT
D gene: TRBD1
clone size: .
J gene: TRBJ1-5
V gene: TRBV28

CDR3 protein: CASSLGGVSYEQYF
CDR3 DNA: TGCGCCAGCAGCTTGGGCGGAGTCTCCTACGAGCAGTACTTC
D gene: .
clone size: once
J gene: TRBJ2-7
V gene: TRBV5-1

CDR3 protein: CASSPPGQGIGYYGYTF
CDR3 DNA: TGTGCCAGCAGCCCACCGGGACAGGGAATCGGCTATTACGGCTACACCTTC
D gene: TRBD1
clone size: .
J gene: TRBJ1-2
V gene: TRBV28